One and the same sample provided the 14 T cell receptor beta chains below, sequenced in a study of blood T cells in healthy people across ages. Together with a sample-barcoded 5' primer, a J-beta primer mix was included in a second PCR lasting roughly 6 to 12 cycles. A single record per CDR3 protein comes from TCRdb applying MiXCR to the 5' RACE reads. The sample holds roughly 1,500,000 distinct CDR3 sequences, around 36% seen once. Sequenced material: blood. These receptors came from a woman between 25 and 40 years old in good health.

This clonotype was recorded a few times. This chain joins TRBV7-6 and TRBJ2-1; tentatively, D is TRBD1 or TRBD2 (6 bases each). Trimming left V 5 bases short and J 2 bases short, with 13 bases between. CDR3 length: 15 amino acids. Germline V lookup: CDR1 SGHVS, CDR2 FNYEAQ. In DNA, the CDR3 is TGTGCCAGCAGCACCGGAGGGGGAACCTACAATGAGCAGTTCTTC. This translates into CASSTGGGTYNEQFF.

The V gene is TRBV4-1, the J gene TRBJ1-2; TRBD1 is a possible D gene (5 bases). CDR3 length equals 15 residues. Germline V lookup: CDR1 MGHRA, CDR2 YSYEKL. V dropped 3 bases and J dropped 0 bases, with 11 bases sitting between them. The CDR3: CASSQLRGTNYGYTF. The CDR3 DNA follows: TGCGCCAGCAGCCAGCTGCGGGGGACTAACTATGGCTACACCTTC.

In its sample, this clonotype was seen a few times. The V call is TRBV6-2 or TRBV6-3, the J call TRBJ2-5; D call uncertain. V lost 9 bases and J 0 bases, leaving 8 bases between the germline ends. The length of the CDR3 is 12 residues. Looked up from germline, CDR1 is MNHEY and CDR2 is SVGEGT. The CDR3, as DNA: TGTGCCAGTACTAAGGACCAAGAGACCCAGTACTTC. Translating it yields CASTKDQETQYF.

The chain combines TRBV20-1 with TRBJ2-7; D possibly corresponds to TRBD2 (6 bases). V dropped 6 bases and J dropped 3 bases, with 15 bases sitting between them. The CDR3 runs to 13 residues. Germline V lookup: CDR1 DFQATT, CDR2 SNEGSKA (reference sequence). This CDR3 reads CSAGGRIRYEQYF. For the CDR3, the DNA is TGCAGTGCGGGGGGTAGGATTCGCTACGAGCAGTACTTC.

The V and J genes are TRBV11-2 and TRBJ2-5; a weak D match, TRBD1 (5 bases). Germline V gives CDR1 SGHAT, CDR2 FQNNGV. Trimming removed 5 bases at V and 4 bases at J, with 17 bases between. The CDR3 sequence is 15 residues long. In DNA form, the CDR3 reads TGTGCCAGCAGCACGATGTCGACAGTCCGAGAGACCCAGTACTTC. It encodes CASSTMSTVRETQYF.

The V gene is TRBV5-1, the J gene TRBJ2-5; D may correspond to TRBD1 or TRBD2 (5 bases each). Germline V CDR1 and CDR2: SGHRS, YFSETQ. The length of the CDR3 is 14 residues. V was shortened by 5 bases and J by 9 bases, with 20 bases between the two germline ends. The CDR3 is CASSREGDPGPQYF. The CDR3 nucleotides read TGCGCCAGCAGTCGGGAAGGGGACCCGGGACCCCAGTACTTC.

As regards this clonotype: Relative to the germline gene, one junction end is altered; a read error may explain this. The chain has TRBV6-1 and TRBJ1-5; D is perhaps TRBD1 (6 bases). Germline CDR1 and CDR2: MNHNS and SASEGT. The CDR3 runs 14 residues. For the CDR3, the DNA is TGCGCCAGCACTGAGGTAGGGGGTTATCAGCCCCAGCATTTT. Protein product: CASTEVGGYQPQHF.

The J gene is TRBJ2-3, the V gene TRBV6-2 or TRBV6-3, with TRBD2 matching 10 bases. Germline V gene lookup returns CDR1 MNHEY and CDR2 SVGEGT. The CDR3 is 15 residues long. Unmatched junction bases numbered 5, after V lost 5 bases and J lost 3 bases. The CDR3 loop is CASSTILAGTDTQYF. CDR3 DNA sequence: TGTGCCAGCAGTACTATACTAGCGGGGACAGATACGCAGTATTTT.

The table lists this clonotype with many counts. The chain recombines TRBV29-1 with TRBJ2-7; D ambiguous. CDR1 SQVTM and CDR2 ANQGSEA come from the germline V gene. V was pared by 4 bases and J by 6 bases, with 7 bases between. The CDR3 totals 10 residues. The CDR3 bases are TGCAGCGTTGTGAGTCGCGAGCAGTACTTC. Translating it yields CSVVSREQYF.

J is TRBJ2-7 and V is TRBV27; TRBD1 is a possible D gene (6 bases). Trimming shortened V by 2 bases and J by 4 bases, and 15 bases separated the two germline ends. CDR3 length: 15 residues. The germline gives CDR1 MNHEY, CDR2 SMNVEV (reference sequence). In DNA form, the CDR3 reads TGTGCCAGCAGTTTACCAGGGGCTCAAGGGTACGAGCAGTACTTC. It specifies CASSLPGAQGYEQYF.

The genes are TRBV29-1 and TRBJ2-1, with unresolved D. From germline, CDR1 is SQVTM and CDR2 ANQGSEA. V dropped 2 bases and J dropped 4 bases, with 15 bases sitting between them. CDR3 length equals 15 residues. In nucleotides, the CDR3 is TGCAGCGTTGAACTGGGCTCCAATACATACAATGAGCAGTTCTTC. Its translation: CSVELGSNTYNEQFF.

As regards this clonotype: The junction differs from germline at one of its ends, possibly a read error. V usage is TRBV28 and J usage is TRBJ2-4; 14 bases are a match to TRBD2. The CDR3 runs to 16 residues. Germline loops: CDR1 MDHEN, CDR2 SYDVKM. As DNA, the CDR3 is TGTGCCAGCAGTGGTCCCGGGACTAGCGGGAGCGACATTCGGTACTTC. The encoded protein is CASSGPGTSGSDIRYF.

This clonotype was detected only a few times. The J gene is TRBJ2-3, the V gene TRBV3-1, with D tentatively TRBD2 (6 bases). Germline V gene data show CDR1 as LGHDT and CDR2 as YNNKEL (reference sequence). The V gene lost 2 bases and the J gene lost 2 bases, with 14 bases spanning the gap. The CDR3 loop spans 16 amino acids. For the CDR3, the DNA is TGTGCCAGCAGCCAACAGAGCGGGTTAAACACAGATACGCAGTATTTT. Amino acids: CASSQQSGLNTDTQYF.

This clonotype was seen a handful of times. The chain employs TRBV29-1 and TRBJ1-1; 8 bases match TRBD1. The V gene end was trimmed by 6 bases and the J gene end by 3 bases; junction bases not matched to a gene: 12. CDR3 size: 15 residues. Germline CDR1 is SQVTM and CDR2 is ANQGSEA. CDR3 sequence (DNA): TGCAGCGTCCTCCCTGGACAGGGTCGATACACTGAAGCTTTCTTT. This sequence encodes CSVLPGQGRYTEAFF. The full variable domain, with the rest looked up from reference TRBV29-1 and TRBJ1-1, is SAVISQKPSRDICQRGTSLTIQCQVDSQVTMMFWYRQQPGQSLTLIATANQGSEATYESGFVIDKFPISRPNLTFSTLTVSNMSPEDSSIYLCSVLPGQGRYTEAFFGQGTRLTVV.